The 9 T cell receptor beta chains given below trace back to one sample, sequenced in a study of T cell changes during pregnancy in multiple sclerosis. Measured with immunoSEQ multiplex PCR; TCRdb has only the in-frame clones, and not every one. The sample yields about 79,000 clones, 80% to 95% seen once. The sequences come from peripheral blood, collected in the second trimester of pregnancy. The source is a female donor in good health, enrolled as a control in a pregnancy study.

In DNA form, the CDR3 reads TGTGCCAGCAGTGACAGATTCCGGGAGCAGTACTTC. This codes for CASSDRFREQYF. The chain uses TRBV27 and TRBJ2-7, with D possibly TRBD1 on 5 matching bases. CDR1 and CDR2 (germline): MNHEY, SMNVEV (reference sequence). The V end was cut by 5 bases, the J end by 7 bases, with 12 bases between. The CDR3 spans 12 residues.

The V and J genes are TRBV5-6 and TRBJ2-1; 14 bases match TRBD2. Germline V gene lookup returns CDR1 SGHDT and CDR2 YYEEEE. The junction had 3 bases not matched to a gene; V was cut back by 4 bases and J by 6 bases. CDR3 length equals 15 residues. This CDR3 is CASSQGLAGGNEQFF. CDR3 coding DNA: TGTGCCAGCAGCCAAGGACTAGCGGGGGGCAATGAGCAGTTCTTC.

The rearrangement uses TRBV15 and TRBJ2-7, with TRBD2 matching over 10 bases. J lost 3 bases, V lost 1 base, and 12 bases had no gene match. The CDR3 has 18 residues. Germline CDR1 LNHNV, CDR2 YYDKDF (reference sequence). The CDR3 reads CATSRVASGGPLCYEQYF. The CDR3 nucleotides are TGTGCCACCAGCAGAGTTGCTAGCGGGGGCCCTCTATGCTACGAGCAGTACTTC.

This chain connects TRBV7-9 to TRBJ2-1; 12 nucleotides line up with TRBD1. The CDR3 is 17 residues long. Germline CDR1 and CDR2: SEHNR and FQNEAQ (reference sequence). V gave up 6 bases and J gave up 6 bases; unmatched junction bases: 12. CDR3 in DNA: TGTGCCAGCAGATTAACCGGGACAGGGGGCTTGGGCAATGAGCAGTTCTTC. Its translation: CASRLTGTGGLGNEQFF.

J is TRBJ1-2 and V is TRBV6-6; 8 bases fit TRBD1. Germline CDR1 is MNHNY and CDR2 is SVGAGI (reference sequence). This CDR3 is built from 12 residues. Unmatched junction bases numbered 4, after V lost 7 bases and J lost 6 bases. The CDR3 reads CASNGQGDGYTF. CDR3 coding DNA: TGTGCCAGCAACGGACAGGGAGATGGCTACACCTTC.

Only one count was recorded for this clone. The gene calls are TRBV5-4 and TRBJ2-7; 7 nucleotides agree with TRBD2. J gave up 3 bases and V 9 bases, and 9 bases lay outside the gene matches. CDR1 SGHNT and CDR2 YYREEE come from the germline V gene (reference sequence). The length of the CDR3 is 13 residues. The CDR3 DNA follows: TGTGCCACCCGGGTGGGGGGGATCTACGAGCAGTACTTC. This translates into CATRVGGIYEQYF. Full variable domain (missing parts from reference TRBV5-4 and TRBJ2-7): ETGVTQSPTHLIKTRGQQVTLRCSSQSGHNTVSWYQQALGQGPQFIFQYYREEENGRGNFPPRFSGLQFPNYSSELNVNALELDDSALYLCATRVGGIYEQYFGPGTRLTVT.

CDR3 sequence reads: CASSKEGRGTEAFF. DNA of the CDR3: TGTGCCAGCAGCAAGGAGGGTCGAGGCACTGAAGCTTTCTTT. The chain links TRBV27 to TRBJ1-1; D gene ambiguous. The V end was cut by 6 bases, the J end by 4 bases, with 15 bases between. The germline CDR1 and CDR2 sequences are MNHEY and SMNVEV (reference sequence). The CDR3 totals 14 residues.

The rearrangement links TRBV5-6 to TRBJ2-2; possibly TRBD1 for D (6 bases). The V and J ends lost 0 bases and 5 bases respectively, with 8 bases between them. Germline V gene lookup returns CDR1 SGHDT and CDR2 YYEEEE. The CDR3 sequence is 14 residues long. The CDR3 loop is CASSLARGTGELFF. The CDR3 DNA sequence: TGTGCCAGCAGCTTGGCCAGGGGAACCGGGGAGCTGTTTTTT.

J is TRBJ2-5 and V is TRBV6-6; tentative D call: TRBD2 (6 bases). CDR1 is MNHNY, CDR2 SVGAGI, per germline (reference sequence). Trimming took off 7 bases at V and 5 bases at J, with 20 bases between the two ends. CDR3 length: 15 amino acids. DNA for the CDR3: TGTGCCAGCATCCAAAGATTGAGGGACTCCGAGACCCAGTACTTC. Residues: CASIQRLRDSETQYF.